This paragraph covers one TCR beta chain sequence. It was cDNA, reverse transcribed from extracted RNA, that served as the sequencing template. Repertoires were generated with immunoSEQ multiplex PCR, while TCRdb's copy carries only in-frame clones and drops some. Of about 87,000 clones listed, about three quarters were seen once; the top ten hold roughly 17%. The data stem from a study of CD8+ T cells in alopecia areata. Treatment defined: oral pan-JAK inhibitor, 5-10 mg twice daily. Material: CD8+ T cells sorted from blood, obtained at week 44, from a patient treated with tofacitinib. This receptor was identified in a human donor with alopecia areata.

CDR3 nucleotide sequence: TGTGCCAGCAGTTTTGGGGAAGAGAAGATAGCCAAAAACATTCAGTACTTC. Amino acid sequence: CASSFGEEKIAKNIQYF. This sequence joins TRBV27 and TRBJ2-4, with D hard to call. The CDR3 is made up of 17 amino acids. Germline CDR1 is MNHEY and CDR2 is SMNVEV (reference sequence). Trimming took off 3 bases at V and 0 bases at J, with 15 bases between the two ends.